The sequence of this T cell receptor (beta chain) was determined in a study of beta chain features in type 1 diabetes. Findings of the study overall: Patients and controls would share equally any PCR tilt toward shorter templates. At VDJ recombination sites, type 1 diabetes patients had fewer insertions and more deleted nucleotides. Compared to healthy donors, patients appeared to have naive, central memory and Treg TCRB repertoires that were more alike.

The CDR3 runs 13 residues. In germline, CDR1 is GTSNPN, CDR2 SVGIG (reference sequence). The V end was cut by 5 bases, the J end by 4 bases, with 14 bases between. Regarding this clone: The antigen is undetermined.

Of the isolated RNA, all was reverse transcribed, and so the sequenced material was expressed TCRB transcripts. Assay used: immunoSEQ multiplex PCR; TCRdb lists only in-frame clones, some missing. The table records 200,000 to 250,000 clones, more than 65% of them present only once. V and J are TRBV30 and TRBJ2-5, with D perhaps TRBD1 or TRBD2 (5 bases each). The sequencing sample was made of naive CD4+ T cells from blood. The receptor was isolated from a young man in good health. CDR3 in amino acids: CAWGGRRRETQYF. The CDR3 DNA reads as TGTGCCTGGGGGGGACGCCGCCGAGAGACCCAGTACTTC. Together with reference TRBV30 and TRBJ2-5, the CDR3 gives the full variable domain: SQTIHQWPATLVQPVGSPLSLECTVEGTSNPNLYWYRQAAGRGLQLLFYSVGIGQISSEVPQNLSASRPQDRQFILSSKKLLLSDSGFYLCAWGGRRRETQYFGPGTRLLVL.